This entry concerns a single T cell receptor beta chain. Incorporated into the TCR beta cDNA libraries were unique molecular identifiers, which served to reduce PCR and sequencing biases. Starting from roughly 1.1 to 9.2 million T cells, the study yielded approximately 500,000 cDNA molecules. TCRdb passed the PCR reads through MiXCR, listing each CDR3 protein once. The sample includes almost 700,000 distinct CDR3 sequences, roughly three fifths of them seen just once. This sample is part of a study of post-analysis software for immune sequencing data. This TCR came from a girl under 10 years old with multiple sclerosis. Material: blood.

The CDR3, as DNA: TGTGCCAGCAGGCGAATCCAAGAGACCCAGTACTTC. Translated: CASRRIQETQYF. V usage is TRBV12-3 or TRBV12-4 and J usage is TRBJ2-5; no firm D call. The CDR3 totals 12 residues. Trimming pared 6 bases from V and 1 base from J, leaving 6 bases between.